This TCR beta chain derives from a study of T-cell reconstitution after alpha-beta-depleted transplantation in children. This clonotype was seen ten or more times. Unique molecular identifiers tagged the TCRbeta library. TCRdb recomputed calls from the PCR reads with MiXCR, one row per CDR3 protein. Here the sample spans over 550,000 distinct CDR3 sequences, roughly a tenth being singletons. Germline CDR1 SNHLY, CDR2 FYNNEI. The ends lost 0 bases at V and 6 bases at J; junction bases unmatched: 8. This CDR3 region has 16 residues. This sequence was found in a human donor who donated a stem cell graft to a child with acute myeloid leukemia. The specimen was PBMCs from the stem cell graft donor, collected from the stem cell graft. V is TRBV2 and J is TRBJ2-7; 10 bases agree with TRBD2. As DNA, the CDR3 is TGTGCCAGCAGTGAAGCGCTAGCGGGAGTAGAACCCGAGCAGTACTTC. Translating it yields CASSEALAGVEPEQYF.